The 17 T cell receptor beta chains presented below share a single source sample, sequenced in a study of cytomegalovirus exposure and HLA in healthy donors. Method: immunoSEQ multiplex PCR; TCRdb's copy keeps in-frame clones and lacks some. Of about 360,000 clones listed, roughly 90% are singletons. The sequenced sample was PBMCs. All receptors come from a young woman in good health and CMV-seronegative.

V usage is TRBV6-4 and J usage is TRBJ1-1; 8 bases are shared with TRBD1. Germline V gives CDR1 MRHNA, CDR2 SNTAGT. The J segment lost 4 bases and the V segment lost 6 bases, leaving 7 bases of the junction unmatched. The CDR3 length is 14 residues. CDR3 in amino acids: CASSEQGVSTEAFF. The CDR3 DNA reads TGTGCCAGCAGCGAACAGGGGGTATCCACTGAAGCTTTCTTT.

The rearrangement links TRBV30 to TRBJ2-7, with TRBD1 identical over 7 bases. The length of the CDR3 is 15 residues. Germline lookup yields CDR1 GTSNPN and CDR2 SVGIG (reference sequence). With V trimmed by 0 bases and J by 4 bases, 9 bases remained unmatched. The CDR3 DNA reads TGTGCCTGGAGTGTACGAGGCAGGGGGTGGTACGAGCAGTACTTC. Residues: CAWSVRGRGWYEQYF.

The chain recombines TRBV6-4 with TRBJ2-3, with 10 bases aligning to TRBD2. The V and J ends lost 3 bases and 6 bases, in that order; junction bases with no gene match: 6. The CDR3 consists of 15 residues. Germline V CDR1 and CDR2: MRHNA, SNTAGT. CDR3 protein: CASSEGLAESDTQYF. The CDR3 DNA reads as TGTGCCAGCAGTGAAGGACTAGCGGAATCGGATACGCAGTATTTT.

The chain combines TRBV6-6 with TRBJ2-5, with D tentatively TRBD2 (5 bases). The CDR3 covers 10 residues. Trimming stripped 8 bases from V and 8 bases from J, with 9 bases between. Germline CDR1 and CDR2: MNHNY and SVGAGI (reference sequence). CDR3 coding DNA: TGTGCCAGCGGACTGGCTACCCAGTACTTC. Its protein product is CASGLATQYF.

The chain links TRBV5-6 to TRBJ2-5; 8 bases match TRBD2. V lost 2 bases to trimming and J lost 7 bases; unmatched junction nucleotides: 7. Per germline, CDR1 SGHDT and CDR2 YYEEEE. The CDR3 contains 14 residues. The CDR3 DNA is TGTGCCAGCAGCTTCAGACTAGCGAGGGGGACCCAGTACTTC. Translating gives CASSFRLARGTQYF.

The rearrangement links TRBV4-1 to TRBJ1-1; D is perhaps TRBD1 (6 bases). The ends were cut back, 0 bases at V and 4 bases at J, with 18 bases in the middle. The germline CDR1 and CDR2 sequences are MGHRA and YSYEKL. The CDR3 runs to 17 residues. The CDR3 DNA follows: TGCGCCAGCAGCCAAGAAGAGGGCAGGGGTGGGCGCACTGAAGCTTTCTTT. It yields the protein CASSQEEGRGGRTEAFF.

This clone has just one count. The rearrangement links TRBV7-9 to TRBJ2-7; the D gene is possibly TRBD2 (5 bases). Germline V gene sequence: CDR1 SEHNR, CDR2 FQNEAQ (reference sequence). The length of the CDR3 is 13 residues. V dropped 0 bases and J dropped 2 bases, with 5 bases sitting between them. The CDR3 reads CASSLAGAYEQYF. The CDR3 DNA sequence: TGTGCCAGCAGCTTAGCGGGAGCCTACGAGCAGTACTTC.

This rearrangement joins TRBV10-3 to TRBJ1-1; D possibly corresponds to TRBD1 (5 bases). V was pared by 3 bases and J by 1 base, with 21 bases between. The CDR3 totals 18 residues. Germline V gives CDR1 ENHRY, CDR2 SYGVKD. The CDR3 DNA reads TGTGCCATCAGTGACCCGAACCAGGGCGGGAGGGCGAACACTGAAGCTTTCTTT. Its translation: CAISDPNQGGRANTEAFF.

The chain is built from TRBV30 and TRBJ2-7, with 8 positions matching TRBD1. Looked up from germline, CDR1 is GTSNPN and CDR2 is SVGIG (reference sequence). With 5 bases clipped from V and 7 bases from J, the junction kept 13 bases outside the gene matches. The CDR3 runs 14 residues. DNA of the CDR3: TGTGCCTGGTGGTCGTACAGGGGGGAAGGAGAGCAGTACTTC. It codes for CAWWSYRGEGEQYF.

The chain is built from TRBV30 and TRBJ2-7; 7 nucleotides agree with TRBD2. Germline trimming cut 0 bases from V and 3 bases from J; bases unmatched to any gene: 2. The CDR3 loop spans 13 amino acids. Per the germline V gene, CDR1 is GTSNPN and CDR2 is SVGIG (reference sequence). CDR3 in amino acids: CAWSVGLGYEQYF. The DNA for the CDR3 is TGTGCCTGGAGTGTAGGACTAGGCTACGAGCAGTACTTC. Based on the CDR3 plus reference TRBV30 and TRBJ2-7, the full variable domain is SQTIHQWPATLVQPVGSPLSLECTVEGTSNPNLYWYRQAAGRGLQLLFYSVGIGQISSEVPQNLSASRPQDRQFILSSKKLLLSDSGFYLCAWSVGLGYEQYFGPGTRLTVT.

The chain recombines TRBV18 with TRBJ2-3, with TRBD2 identical over 8 bases. This CDR3 has 16 amino acids. Germline assignment: CDR1 KGHSH and CDR2 LQKENI. Trimming removed 0 bases from V and 1 base from J; junction bases left unmatched: 3. The CDR3 DNA follows: TGTGCCAGCTCACCACCTAGCGGGGTGGGCACAGATACGCAGTATTTT. Translating gives CASSPPSGVGTDTQYF.

CDR3 sequence (DNA): TGTGCCAGCTCACCGCCCGGGACTAGCTCCTACGAGCAGTACTTC. This sequence encodes CASSPPGTSSYEQYF. This chain connects TRBV18 to TRBJ2-7; 8 positions match TRBD2. Germline CDR1 and CDR2: KGHSH and LQKENI. The CDR3 has 15 amino acids. The V segment lost 3 bases and the J segment 0 bases; nucleotides outside the gene matches: 4.

The CDR3 sequence is CASSLVRGITYEQYF. The CDR3 DNA reads TGTGCCAGCAGCTTAGTCCGGGGAATTACCTACGAGCAGTACTTC. The chain carries TRBV11-2 and TRBJ2-7; a possible D gene is TRBD2 (5 bases). V lost 1 base and J lost 2, with 12 bases in between. Germline values: CDR1 SGHAT, CDR2 FQNNGV. The CDR3 loop spans 15 amino acids.

The V and J genes are TRBV7-9 and TRBJ1-3; no firm D call. This CDR3 region has 16 residues. The germline gives CDR1 SEHNR, CDR2 FQNEAQ (reference sequence). The V end was cut by 4 bases, the J end by 2 bases, with 15 bases between. The CDR3 region is CASSSQLGRAGNTIYF. As DNA, the CDR3 is TGTGCCAGCAGCTCTCAACTGGGCCGAGCTGGAAACACCATATATTTT.

The chain carries TRBV5-4 and TRBJ2-7, with 7 bases identical to TRBD2. Trimming removed 4 bases from V and 0 bases from J; junction bases left unmatched: 10. Germline V gene data show CDR1 as SGHNT and CDR2 as YYREEE (reference sequence). The CDR3 has 16 amino acids. The CDR3 protein is CASSRAPAGDSYEQYF. CDR3 nucleotide sequence: TGTGCCAGCAGCAGAGCCCCCGCGGGAGACTCCTACGAGCAGTACTTC.

The rearrangement links TRBV2 to TRBJ2-7; 9 nucleotides align to TRBD2. The CDR3 has 15 amino acids. Losses at the gene ends were 6 bases for V and 0 bases for J; bases not matched to a gene: 6. Germline V lookup: CDR1 SNHLY, CDR2 FYNNEI. In DNA form, the CDR3 reads TGTGCCAGCAGCGTAATAGCGGGAGACTCCTACGAGCAGTACTTC. Protein product: CASSVIAGDSYEQYF. The full variable domain, its missing parts supplied by reference TRBV2 and TRBJ2-7, is EPEVTQTPSHQVTQMGQEVILRCVPISNHLYFYWYRQILGQKVEFLVSFYNNEISEKSEIFDDQFSVERPDGSNFTLKIRSTKLEDSAMYFCASSVIAGDSYEQYFGPGTRLTVT.

The rearrangement joins TRBV4-1 to TRBJ1-5; 7 nucleotides match TRBD1. This CDR3 comprises 16 residues. After removal of 3 bases from V and 5 bases from J, the junction contained 10 bases not matched to a gene. Germline-derived CDR1 and CDR2 are MGHRA and YSYEKL. Here the CDR3 reads CASSQEGAWGDQPQHF. CDR3 sequence (DNA): TGCGCCAGCAGCCAGGAGGGGGCCTGGGGGGATCAGCCCCAGCATTTT.